This T cell receptor (beta chain) was sequenced for a study of OX40 agonist ivuxolimab in advanced cancers. In the study overall: Ivuxolimab is an agonistic anti-OX40 (CD134) antibody, and patients were treated with it.

A remark on this clone: The antigen remains unidentified.

Profiled with immunoSEQ multiplex PCR; TCRdb holds only in-frame clones, not every one. The table records fewer than 70,000 clones, about 79% of them present only once. Germline CDR1 is MNHNY and CDR2 is SVGAGI (reference sequence). The V end was cut by 6 bases, the J end by 2 bases, with 15 bases between. The CDR3 sequence is 15 residues long. Study results and caveats: At 0.1 to 3.0 mg/kg and by week 6, CD4+ and CD8+ T cells in the blood had expanded clonally. With doses of 0.1-3.0 mg/kg, partial responders showed among the lowest clonal expansion. Not determined was the antigen specificity of the expanded peripheral T cells.

The sequenced sample was CD4+ or CD8+ T cells sorted from blood, obtained in a trial of the OX40 agonist ivuxolimab. This sequence joins TRBV6-6 and TRBJ2-3; D not certain. The source of this sequence is an adult with an advanced solid tumor such as melanoma, head and neck, liver or kidney cancer. The CDR3 reads CASSSSGTYTDTQYF. CDR3 sequence (DNA): TGTGCCAGCAGCTCCAGTGGAACCTACACAGATACGCAGTATTTT.